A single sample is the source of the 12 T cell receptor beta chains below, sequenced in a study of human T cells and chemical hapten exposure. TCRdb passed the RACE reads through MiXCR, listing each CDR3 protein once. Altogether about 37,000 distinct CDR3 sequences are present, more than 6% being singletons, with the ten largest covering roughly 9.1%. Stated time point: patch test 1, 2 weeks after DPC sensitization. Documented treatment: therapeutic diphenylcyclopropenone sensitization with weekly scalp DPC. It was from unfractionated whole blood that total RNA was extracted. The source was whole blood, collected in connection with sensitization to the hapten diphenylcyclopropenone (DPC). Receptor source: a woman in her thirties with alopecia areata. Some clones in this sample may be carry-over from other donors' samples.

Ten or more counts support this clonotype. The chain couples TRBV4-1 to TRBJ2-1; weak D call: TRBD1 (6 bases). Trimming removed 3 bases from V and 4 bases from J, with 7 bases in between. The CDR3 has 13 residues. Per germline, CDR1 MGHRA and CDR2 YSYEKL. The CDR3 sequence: CASSHGQYNEQFF. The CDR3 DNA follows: TGCGCCAGCAGCCATGGACAGTACAATGAGCAGTTCTTC.

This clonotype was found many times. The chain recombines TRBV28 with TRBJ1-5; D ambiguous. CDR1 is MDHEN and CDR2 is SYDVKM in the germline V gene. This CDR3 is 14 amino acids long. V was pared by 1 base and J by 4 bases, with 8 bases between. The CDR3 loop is CASSLSVPNQPQHF. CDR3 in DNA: TGTGCCAGCAGTTTATCGGTCCCAAATCAGCCCCAGCATTTT.

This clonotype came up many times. Here the CDR3 DNA reads TGCGCCAGCAGTGGGGGGTACAACACCGGGGAGCTGTTTTTT. Translated, it gives CASSGGYNTGELFF. The chain has TRBV10-2 and TRBJ2-2; D is perhaps TRBD1 or TRBD2 (5 bases each). Looked up from germline, CDR1 is WSHSY and CDR2 is SAAADI. The V gene lost 4 bases and the J gene lost 2 bases, with 8 bases spanning the gap. The CDR3 length is 14 residues.

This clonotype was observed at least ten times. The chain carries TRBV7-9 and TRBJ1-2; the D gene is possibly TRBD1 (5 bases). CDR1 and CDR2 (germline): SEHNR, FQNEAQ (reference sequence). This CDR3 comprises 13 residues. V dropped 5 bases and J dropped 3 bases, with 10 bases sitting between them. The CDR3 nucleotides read TGTGCCAGCAGCCTCCAGGGATACTATGGCTACACCTTC. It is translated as CASSLQGYYGYTF.

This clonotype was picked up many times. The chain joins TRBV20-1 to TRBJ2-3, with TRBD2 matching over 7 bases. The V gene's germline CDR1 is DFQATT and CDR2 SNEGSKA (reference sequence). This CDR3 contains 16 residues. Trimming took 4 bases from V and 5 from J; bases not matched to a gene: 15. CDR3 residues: CSATGLGEGERDTQYF. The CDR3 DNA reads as TGCAGTGCTACGGGCCTAGGGGAGGGAGAGAGAGATACGCAGTATTTT.

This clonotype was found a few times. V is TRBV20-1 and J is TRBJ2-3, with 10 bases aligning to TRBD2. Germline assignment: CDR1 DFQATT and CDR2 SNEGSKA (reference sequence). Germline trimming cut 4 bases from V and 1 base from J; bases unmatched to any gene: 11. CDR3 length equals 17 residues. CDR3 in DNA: TGCAGTGCTACGGTTATAGCGGGGGGCGGGGGCACAGATACGCAGTATTTT. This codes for CSATVIAGGGGTDTQYF.

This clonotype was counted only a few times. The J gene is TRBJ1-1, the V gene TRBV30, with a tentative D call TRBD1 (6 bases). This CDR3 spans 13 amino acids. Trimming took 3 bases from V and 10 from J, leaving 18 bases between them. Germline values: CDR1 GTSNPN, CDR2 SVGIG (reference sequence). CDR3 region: CAWREGGGIGAFF. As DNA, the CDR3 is TGTGCCTGGAGAGAGGGGGGGGGGATAGGAGCTTTCTTT.

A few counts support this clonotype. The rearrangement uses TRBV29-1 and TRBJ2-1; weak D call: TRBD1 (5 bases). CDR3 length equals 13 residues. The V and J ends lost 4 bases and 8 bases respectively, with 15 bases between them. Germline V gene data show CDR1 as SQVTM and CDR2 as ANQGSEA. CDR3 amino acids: CSVAPTDFDEQFF. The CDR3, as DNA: TGCAGCGTTGCCCCGACAGATTTTGATGAGCAGTTCTTC.

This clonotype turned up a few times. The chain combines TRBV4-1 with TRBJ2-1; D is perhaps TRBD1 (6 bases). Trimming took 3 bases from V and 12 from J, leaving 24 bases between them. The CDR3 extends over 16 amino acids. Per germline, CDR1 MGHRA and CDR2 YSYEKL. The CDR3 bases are TGCGCCAGCAGCCAGAGGACAGTTTTATTCCGGGGTGGGCAGTTCTTC. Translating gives CASSQRTVLFRGGQFF.

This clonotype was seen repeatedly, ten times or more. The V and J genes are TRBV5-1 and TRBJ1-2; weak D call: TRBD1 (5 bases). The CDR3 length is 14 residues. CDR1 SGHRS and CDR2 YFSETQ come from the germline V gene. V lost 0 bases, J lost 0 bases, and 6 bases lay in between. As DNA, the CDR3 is TGCGCCAGCAGCTTGGCGACAGCTAACTATGGCTACACCTTC. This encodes CASSLATANYGYTF.

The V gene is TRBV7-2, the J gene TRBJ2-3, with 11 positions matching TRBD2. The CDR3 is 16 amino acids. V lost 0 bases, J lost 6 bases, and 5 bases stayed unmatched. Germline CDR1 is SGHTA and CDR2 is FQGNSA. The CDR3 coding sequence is TGTGCCAGCAGCTTAGCGGGACTAGCGGTTTCGGATACGCAGTATTTT. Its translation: CASSLAGLAVSDTQYF.

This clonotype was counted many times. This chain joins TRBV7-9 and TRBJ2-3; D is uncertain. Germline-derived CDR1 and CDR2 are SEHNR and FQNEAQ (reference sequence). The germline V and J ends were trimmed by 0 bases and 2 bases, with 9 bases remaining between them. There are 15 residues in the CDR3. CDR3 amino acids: CASSLAPELTDTQYF. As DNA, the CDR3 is TGTGCCAGCAGCTTAGCCCCCGAACTCACAGATACGCAGTATTTT.